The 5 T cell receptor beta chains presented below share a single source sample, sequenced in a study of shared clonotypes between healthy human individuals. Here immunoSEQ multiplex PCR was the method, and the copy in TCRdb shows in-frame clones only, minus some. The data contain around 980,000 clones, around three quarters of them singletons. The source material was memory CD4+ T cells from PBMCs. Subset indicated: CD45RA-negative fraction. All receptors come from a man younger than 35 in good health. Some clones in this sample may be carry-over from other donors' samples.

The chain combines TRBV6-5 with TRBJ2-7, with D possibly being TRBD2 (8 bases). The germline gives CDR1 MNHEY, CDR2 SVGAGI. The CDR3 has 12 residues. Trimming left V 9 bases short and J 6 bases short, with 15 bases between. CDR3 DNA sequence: TGTGCCAGTCGGGAGGGGGCTCTCGAGCAGTACTTC. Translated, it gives CASREGALEQYF.

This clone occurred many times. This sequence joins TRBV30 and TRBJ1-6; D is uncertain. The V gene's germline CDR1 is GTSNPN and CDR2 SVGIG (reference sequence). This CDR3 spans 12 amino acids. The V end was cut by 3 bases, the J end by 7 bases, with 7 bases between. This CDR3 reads CAWSRENSPLHF. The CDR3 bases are TGTGCCTGGAGCAGAGAAAATTCACCCCTCCACTTT.

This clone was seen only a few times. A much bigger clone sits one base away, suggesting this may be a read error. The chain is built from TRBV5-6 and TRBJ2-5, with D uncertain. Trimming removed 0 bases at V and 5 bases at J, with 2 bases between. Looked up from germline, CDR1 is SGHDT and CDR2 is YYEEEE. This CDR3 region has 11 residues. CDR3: CASSLAETQYF. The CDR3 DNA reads TGTGCCAGCAGCTTGGCGGAGACCCAGTACTTC.

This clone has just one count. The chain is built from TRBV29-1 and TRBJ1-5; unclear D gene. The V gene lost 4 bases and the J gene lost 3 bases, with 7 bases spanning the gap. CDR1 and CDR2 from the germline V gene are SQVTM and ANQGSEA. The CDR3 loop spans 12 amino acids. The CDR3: CSVGQPNQPQHF. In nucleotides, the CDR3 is TGCAGCGTTGGGCAGCCCAATCAGCCCCAGCATTTT.

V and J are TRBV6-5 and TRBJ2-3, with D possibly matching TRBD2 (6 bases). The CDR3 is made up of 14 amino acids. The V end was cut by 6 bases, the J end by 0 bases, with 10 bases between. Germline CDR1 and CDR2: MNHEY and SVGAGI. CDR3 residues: CASSIRGSTDTQYF. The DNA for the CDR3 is TGTGCCAGCAGCATCCGGGGGAGCACAGATACGCAGTATTTT.